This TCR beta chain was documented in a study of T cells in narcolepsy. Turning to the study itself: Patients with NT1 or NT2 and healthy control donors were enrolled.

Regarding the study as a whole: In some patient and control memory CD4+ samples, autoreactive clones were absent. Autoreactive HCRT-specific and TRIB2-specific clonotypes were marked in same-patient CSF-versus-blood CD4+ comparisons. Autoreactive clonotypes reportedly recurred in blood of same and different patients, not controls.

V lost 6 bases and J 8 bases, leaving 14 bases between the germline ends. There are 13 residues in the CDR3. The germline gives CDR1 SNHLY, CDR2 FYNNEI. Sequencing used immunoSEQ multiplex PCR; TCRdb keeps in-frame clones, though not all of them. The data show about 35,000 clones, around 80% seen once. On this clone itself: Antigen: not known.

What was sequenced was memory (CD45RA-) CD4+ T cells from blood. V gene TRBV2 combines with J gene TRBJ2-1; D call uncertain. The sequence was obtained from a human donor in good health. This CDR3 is CASSLLLLDEQFF. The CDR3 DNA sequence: TGTGCCAGCAGCCTCTTGCTCTTGGATGAGCAGTTCTTC.